This is a list of T cell receptor beta chains from one sample in a study of cytomegalovirus exposure and HLA in healthy donors. Repertoires were generated with immunoSEQ multiplex PCR, while TCRdb's copy carries only in-frame clones and drops some. In total, the table holds 70,000 to 100,000 clones. The sample was PBMCs. The source is a man younger than 30 in good health and CMV-seropositive. The CDR3 runs from the conserved cysteine through the conserved F or W. The D gene is left open where the match is weak.

>-|TRBJ2-1|TRBV11-2
TGTGCCAGCAGCCTAGACCCACAGGACAATGAGCAGTTCTTC
CASSLDPQDNEQFF
>-|TRBJ1-1|TRBV5-1
TGCGCCAGCAGCCCTCAGACAGGGAACACTGAAGCTTTCTTT
CASSPQTGNTEAFF
>-|TRBJ1-2|TRBV6-6
TGTGCCAGCCAATACCCGGGGGCTAACTATGGCTACACCTTC
CASQYPGANYGYTF
>-|TRBJ2-3|TRBV4-2
TGTGCCAGCAGCCAAGATGCATGGAGGGCAGATACGCAGTATTTT
CASSQDAWRADTQYF
>-|TRBJ1-2|TRBV9
TGTGCCAGCAGCGCCGCCGGCAGGGCGAGCGGCTACACCTTC
CASSAAGRASGYTF
>TRBD1|TRBJ2-1|TRBV6-5
TGTGCCAGCAGCCCTGGACAGGGGACTTGGAATGAGCAGTTCTTC
CASSPGQGTWNEQFF
>-|TRBJ2-1|TRBV4-1
TGCGCCAGCAGCCAAGTCGGAGGCGGATCCTACAATGAGCAGTTCTTC
CASSQVGGGSYNEQFF
>-|TRBJ2-6|TRBV19
TGTGCCAGTAGTATTTTGAGAACATCGGGCTCTGGGGCCAACGTCCTGACTTTC
CASSILRTSGSGANVLTF
>-|TRBJ2-1|TRBV18
TGTGCCAGCTCACCACGACTTAACAATGACAATGAGCAGTTCTTC
CASSPRLNNDNEQFF
>TRBD1|TRBJ2-5|TRBV5-1
TGCGCCAGCAGCTTGGGACAGGGGTTACAAGAGACCCAGTACTTC
CASSLGQGLQETQYF
>TRBD2|TRBJ2-3|TRBV13
TGTGCCAGCAGCCCGCAGACTAGCGGAAACACAGATACGCAGTATTTT
CASSPQTSGNTDTQYF
>TRBD1|TRBJ1-6|TRBV11-2
TGTGCCAGCAGCTTAGAGGACAGGGACCGCTCACCCCTCCACTTT
CASSLEDRDRSPLHF
>-|TRBJ1-1|TRBV7-3
TGTGCCAGCAGCTTAACGGGGGGAGGAACTGAAGCTTTCTTT
CASSLTGGGTEAFF
>-|TRBJ1-4|TRBV5-6
TGTGCCAGCAGCTTGTTGAGAGACATAAATGAAAAACTGTTTTTT
CASSLLRDINEKLFF
>TRBD1|TRBJ2-7|TRBV19
TGTGCCAGCGGACAGGGGGCGTACGAGCAGTACTTC
CASGQGAYEQYF
>TRBD1|TRBJ2-5|TRBV11-2
TGTGCCAGCAGCCCAAGAAGGGACAGGGGGTACCGAGAGACCCAGTACTTC
CASSPRRDRGYRETQYF
>-|TRBJ1-2|TRBV19
TGTGCCAGTAGTCTACAGGGTGGCTATGGCTACACCTTC
CASSLQGGYGYTF
>TRBD1|TRBJ2-7|TRBV6-1
TGTGCCAGCAGTACTTCCGGGACAGAAGCCTACGAGCAGTACTTC
CASSTSGTEAYEQYF
>-|TRBJ2-2|TRBV5-1
TGCGCCAGCAGCTACTCGGGACGGAGGGTTGACACCGGGGAGCTGTTTTTT
CASSYSGRRVDTGELFF
>TRBD1|TRBJ1-4|TRBV15
TGTGCCACCAGCACAAGCAGATGGGGGGACAGGGATGAAAAACTGTTTTTT
CATSTSRWGDRDEKLFF
>TRBD2|TRBJ2-1|TRBV19
TGTGCCAGTAGTATAGTCCTCTGGCCTAGCGGGTCCTACAATGAGCAGTTCTTC
CASSIVLWPSGSYNEQFF
>-|TRBJ2-7|TRBV7-3
TGTGCCAGCAGCTTAATCTGGACAGATGACTACGAGCAGTACTTC
CASSLIWTDDYEQYF
>-|TRBJ1-2|TRBV18
TGTGCCAGCTCACCCCAACTTACGAACTATGGCTACACCTTC
CASSPQLTNYGYTF
>-|TRBJ1-5|TRBV2
TGTGCCAGCGCTTTTAAAACCCGGGGTAGCAATGAGCCCCAGCATTTT
CASAFKTRGSNEPQHF
>-|TRBJ1-2|TRBV28
TGTGCCAGCAGGATCTCCGGGACAATGGGGCTATATGGCTACACCTTC
CASRISGTMGLYGYTF
>-|TRBJ1-1|TRBV28
TGTGCCAGCAGTTCCCCTCCCGGGTTTTCTGAAGCTTTCTTT
CASSSPPGFSEAFF
>TRBD1|TRBJ2-1|TRBV29-1
TGCAGCGCCCTGACAGGGGCCTACAATGAGCAGTTCTTC
CSALTGAYNEQFF
>TRBD1|TRBJ1-1|TRBV29-1
TGCAGCGTTGTGGTGCGAGGGACAGGGAGGACTGAAGCTTTCTTT
CSVVVRGTGRTEAFF
>TRBD1|TRBJ2-2|TRBV28
TGTGCCAGCCGAATATCGGGACAGGGGAACACCGGGGAGCTGTTTTTT
CASRISGQGNTGELFF
>-|TRBJ2-7|TRBV28
TGTGCCAGCAGCTTTAGGAGCTCCTACGAGCAGTACTTC
CASSFRSSYEQYF
>-|TRBJ2-3|TRBV10-3
TGTGCCATCAGTGAGTCGAGTAACAGGGCCGTCACAGATACGCAGTATTTT
CAISESSNRAVTDTQYF
>-|TRBJ1-4|TRBV5-6
TGTGCCAGCAGCATATTAACAACTAATGAAAAACTGTTTTTT
CASSILTTNEKLFF
>-|TRBJ2-7|TRBV13
TGTGCCAGCAGCCTACTTAGCGGTTCTCACCTGGGGCCCTACGAGCAGTACTTC
CASSLLSGSHLGPYEQYF
>-|TRBJ2-3|TRBV5-4
TGTGCCAGCAGCTTAACGACAGGACCCACAGATACGCAGTATTTT
CASSLTTGPTDTQYF
>-|TRBJ1-5|TRBV19
TGTGCCAGCGGACACTTTGATAGCAATCAGCCCCAGCATTTT
CASGHFDSNQPQHF
>-|TRBJ1-5|TRBV2
TGTGCCAGCAGTGAGTCGGGGGGAGGTCAGCCCCAGCATTTT
CASSESGGGQPQHF
>TRBD2|TRBJ2-7|TRBV5-1
TGCGCCAGCAGCTTGGGGGGGGGCTACGAGCAGTACTTC
CASSLGGGYEQYF
>-|TRBJ2-3|TRBV30
TGTGCCTGGAGTTTTGCGGGGAGAACAGATACGCAGTATTTT
CAWSFAGRTDTQYF